Listed below are T cell receptor beta chains from one sample, sequenced in a study of T cell changes during pregnancy in multiple sclerosis. Only in-frame clones appear in the TCRdb table, and some are missing; sequencing was by immunoSEQ multiplex PCR. The sample includes roughly 18,000 clones, around nine tenths of them seen just once. The sequencing used CD4+ T cells from peripheral blood mononuclear cells, collected in the first trimester of pregnancy. Every receptor here comes from a female donor in good health, enrolled as a control in a pregnancy study. The CDR3 runs from the conserved cysteine through the conserved F or W. Each record gives: V gene, D gene, J gene, CDR3 protein. A D gene is named only where the DNA matches it firmly.

TRBV7-8,TRBD2,TRBJ2-5,CASSLGRREQETQYF
TRBV27,-,TRBJ1-4,CASSLKGQGEKLFF
TRBV11-3,-,TRBJ1-2,CASSLGTWNGYTF
TRBV13,TRBD2,TRBJ2-3,CASSPGGMRDTQYF
TRBV19,TRBD1,TRBJ1-1,CASSMATGGVNTEAFF
TRBV15,TRBD2,TRBJ2-5,CATSRELAGGGGETQYF
TRBV6-5,TRBD1,TRBJ2-5,CASSSIGTGAGETQYF
TRBV25-1,-,TRBJ2-7,CASSDNSYEQYF
TRBV6-5,-,TRBJ2-7,CASSYEFGEQYF
TRBV5-1,TRBD1,TRBJ2-7,CASSLVQGAHEQYF
TRBV25-1,-,TRBJ2-1,CASSSQAGSNSYNEQFF
TRBV9,TRBD1,TRBJ2-2,CASSVAGQTVTGELFF
TRBV19,-,TRBJ2-3,CASSPLVPSTDTQYF
TRBV7-2,-,TRBJ2-5,CASSLVDSGGQAQYF
TRBV13,TRBD2,TRBJ2-3,CASSLASGRNTQYF
TRBV5-1,TRBD1,TRBJ1-2,CAKTGLLGRGGYTF
TRBV5-4,TRBD1,TRBJ2-7,CASSLNRGFSEQYF
TRBV19,-,TRBJ2-7,CASSIWGGEQYF
TRBV9,TRBD1,TRBJ2-7,CASSPRTGTVLYEQYF
TRBV6-5,-,TRBJ1-2,CASRGGEGGYTF
TRBV30,-,TRBJ2-3,CAWRMGTLSRSFTDTQYF
TRBV6-5,-,TRBJ2-7,CASSYLARYEQYF
TRBV7-9,TRBD1,TRBJ1-2,CASSLDRGHDGYTF
TRBV19,TRBD1,TRBJ2-5,CASSPGQGGYQETQYF
TRBV19,-,TRBJ1-2,CASSILGARNYGYTF
TRBV11-3,TRBD2,TRBJ2-5,CASSYRLAGGGETQYF
TRBV9,-,TRBJ2-5,CASSVEGGETQYF
TRBV7-2,-,TRBJ2-1,CASSLNPGGATYNEQFF
TRBV6-6,-,TRBJ1-1,CASRAEGVGNTEAFF
TRBV7-2,-,TRBJ1-4,CASSWRLGNEKLFF
TRBV11-2,-,TRBJ2-7,CASSPLTLSSYEQYF
TRBV9,-,TRBJ1-6,CASSGNSYNSPLHF
TRBV18,TRBD2,TRBJ2-7,CASSPQREREQYF
TRBV19,-,TRBJ1-1,CASSPAGGAAAFF